These T cell receptor beta chains were read from a single sample in a study of blood T cells in healthy people across ages. TCRdb re-derived calls from the 5' RACE reads in MiXCR, one entry per CDR3 protein. This sample has 250,000 to 300,000 distinct CDR3 sequences; 25% to 30% occur once, and the top ten carry approximately 29%. Sequencing input: blood. The source is a woman aged 70 to 79 in good health. Both conserved end residues are part of each CDR3. D genes are given only for firm matches. Rows may omit the clone size; those that give it use once, few, many or a size class.

clone size	D gene	V gene	J gene	CDR3 DNA	CDR3 protein
few	TRBD1	TRBV27	TRBJ2-7	TGTGCCAGCAGTTTAGCGGACAGGGTTTACGAGCAGTACTTC	CASSLADRVYEQYF
few	TRBD1	TRBV7-9	TRBJ2-3	TGTGCCAGCAGCTTAGAAGTGACAGGGGACACAGATACGCAGTATTTT	CASSLEVTGDTDTQYF
.	.	TRBV20-1	TRBJ2-7	TGCAGTGCTAGGGGGAGCGGCTACGAGCAGTACTTC	CSARGSGYEQYF
few	TRBD1	TRBV27	TRBJ2-7	TGTGCCAGCAGTCCGTACCGGGACAGCTCCTACGAGCAGTACTTC	CASSPYRDSSYEQYF
few	TRBD2	TRBV5-1	TRBJ2-3	TGCGCCAGCAGGCCCAACAGCGGGGGGGGGGCGGATACGCAGTATTTT	CASRPNSGGGADTQYF
.	.	TRBV20-1	TRBJ2-7	TGCAGTGCTAATATATGGGAGTCTAGGGGGGACGAGCAGTACTTC	CSANIWESRGDEQYF
few	.	TRBV6-1	TRBJ2-5	TGTGCCAGCGGCCGCTTCCAAGAGACCCAGTACTTC	CASGRFQETQYF
.	TRBD2	TRBV4-1	TRBJ2-7	TGCGCCAGCAGCCAAGATTTAAAGGCTAGCGGGAGTAACGAGCAGTACTTC	CASSQDLKASGSNEQYF
.	.	TRBV4-2	TRBJ1-2	TGTGCCAGCAGCCAAGATAGTAAGGCAGGCCTTGGGTATGGCTACACCTTC	CASSQDSKAGLGYGYTF
.	.	TRBV5-1	TRBJ2-1	TGCGCCAGCAGCCGGAGGTCGGACAATGAGCAGTTCTTC	CASSRRSDNEQFF
.	.	TRBV29-1	TRBJ1-1	TGCAGCGTTGTAGAGGTTGCTGAAGCTTTCTTT	CSVVEVAEAFF
.	.	TRBV24-1	TRBJ2-2	TGTGCCACCAGTGGTCCCGTACCTAACACCGGGGAGCTGTTTTTT	CATSGPVPNTGELFF
.	TRBD1	TRBV29-1	TRBJ1-2	TGCAGCGACTTACAGGGGTTGTTGGGCTACACCTTC	CSDLQGLLGYTF
few	TRBD1	TRBV7-8	TRBJ1-1	TGTGCCAGCAGCTCACCAGGGGGCCTGAACACTGAAGCTTTCTTT	CASSSPGGLNTEAFF
.	.	TRBV20-1	TRBJ2-5	TGCAGTGTGTCGGGGGCTGGGGGAGAGACCCAGTACTTC	CSVSGAGGETQYF
.	TRBD1	TRBV12-5	TRBJ2-5	TGTGCTGGTGAATCCCAGGGGGTTGAGACCCAGTACTTC	CAGESQGVETQYF
.	.	TRBV5-1	TRBJ2-5	TGCGCCAGCAGCTTCATTGAAGGCGACGGGCAGTACTTC	CASSFIEGDGQYF
few	.	TRBV20-1	TRBJ2-5	TGCAGCGGGTTGGACAGTAAGAGATCTAAAGAGACCCAGTACTTC	CSGLDSKRSKETQYF
.	.	TRBV4-3	TRBJ1-5	TGCGCCAGCAGCCAGGGGGGTCTAGGACAGCCCCAGCATTTT	CASSQGGLGQPQHF
.	.	TRBV5-5	TRBJ2-2	TGTGCCAGCAGGCGGACAGTGGCGAACACCGGGGAGCTGTTTTTT	CASRRTVANTGELFF
.	TRBD2	TRBV20-1	TRBJ2-4	TGCAGTGCTAGCGTTGGGACTAGCGGAAACATTCAGTACTTC	CSASVGTSGNIQYF
few	TRBD2	TRBV5-1	TRBJ2-1	TGCGCCAGCAGCTTAACTAGCGGGAGGGCGGGCAATGAGCAGTTCTTC	CASSLTSGRAGNEQFF
.	.	TRBV6-6	TRBJ1-2	TGTGCCACCCGGATCGGGGTGTTAGATGGCTACACCTTC	CATRIGVLDGYTF
few	.	TRBV28	TRBJ2-5	TGTGCCAGCAGTCCCTACGCCGGGACGGTGAGAGAGACCCAGTACTTC	CASSPYAGTVRETQYF
.	TRBD1	TRBV19	TRBJ2-5	TGTGCCAGTAGTATAGTTGGGACAGGGATTCTGGAGACCCAGTACTTC	CASSIVGTGILETQYF
many	TRBD1	TRBV29-1	TRBJ1-2	TGCAGCGTTGGTAGGGACAGGGAAGGGGATGGCTACACCTTC	CSVGRDREGDGYTF
.	.	TRBV20-1	TRBJ2-7	TGCAGTGCTAGAGGGCTGACTACCTACGAGCAGTACTTC	CSARGLTTYEQYF
many	.	TRBV5-1	TRBJ2-1	TGCGCCAGCAGCTTGGGGGGCGAGCAGTTCTTC	CASSLGGEQFF
.	.	TRBV12-3/TRBV12-4	TRBJ2-5	TGTGCCAGCAGCTTTAAACTCCCGGACGGCGAGACCCAGTACTTC	CASSFKLPDGETQYF
.	TRBD2	TRBV6-6	TRBJ2-1	TGTGCCAGCAGTGACCCGGGACTAGTCTTGGATAGCTCCTACAATGAGCAGTTCTTC	CASSDPGLVLDSSYNEQFF
.	.	TRBV7-9	TRBJ1-4	TGTGCCAGCAGCTTAGCGGCATTACAGGGACCTAATGAAAAACTGTTTTTT	CASSLAALQGPNEKLFF
.	TRBD2	TRBV5-1	TRBJ2-2	TGCGCCAGCAGCTCGACTAGCGGGAGCGGAACCGGGGAGCTGTTTTTT	CASSSTSGSGTGELFF